Sequencing of this T cell receptor beta chain was carried out in a study of blood T cell repertoires in COVID-19. The wider study: The samples span acute and convalescent COVID-19 from the United States, Italy and Spain.

TCRdb's copy holds only in-frame clones and misses some; the assay was immunoSEQ multiplex PCR. The data show more than 55,000 clones, over 70% seen once. This CDR3 is built from 12 residues. V lost 11 bases, J lost 2 bases, and 12 bases lay in between. CDR1 is ENHRY, CDR2 SYGVKD, per germline. The rearrangement links TRBV10-3 to TRBJ1-2, with no clear D. Sequenced material: peripheral blood. The sequence derives from a woman aged 65 to 85 with acute or convalescent COVID-19. The CDR3 coding sequence is TGTGCCCTTAAAACAAACAACTATGGCTACACCTTC. Translated: CALKTNNYGYTF.